Below are 32 T cell receptor beta chains sequenced from a single sample in a study of shared clonotypes between healthy human individuals. TCRdb keeps only in-frame clones here, not all; method: immunoSEQ multiplex PCR. The table lists about 2.3 million clones, more than 85% of them singletons. What was sequenced was naive CD4+ T cells from PBMCs. The subset denotes: CD45RA+ positively selected. These receptors were collected from a man between 18 and 35 years old in good health. Some clones in this sample may be carry-over from other donors' samples.

The chain carries TRBV6-1 and TRBJ2-1; 8 bases agree with TRBD1. Germline-derived CDR1 and CDR2 are MNHNS and SASEGT. Trimming cost V 6 bases and J 4 bases; bases outside gene matches: 8. This CDR3 has 15 amino acids. The chain's CDR3 is CASRVQGVLYNEQFF. CDR3 nucleotides: TGTGCCAGCAGAGTACAGGGGGTCCTTTACAATGAGCAGTTCTTC.

The V and J genes are TRBV7-8 and TRBJ1-1; D gene uncertain. CDR3 length: 13 amino acids. Germline V lookup: CDR1 SGHVS, CDR2 FQNEAQ. V lost 5 bases to trimming and J lost 0 bases, with 7 bases between them. CDR3 DNA: TGTGCCAGCAGCCCCGGGATGAACACTGAAGCTTTCTTT. As protein: CASSPGMNTEAFF.

The chain uses TRBV5-1 and TRBJ2-1, with D possibly being TRBD2 (6 bases). Germline V lookup: CDR1 SGHRS, CDR2 YFSETQ. The CDR3 is 14 amino acids. Trimming cost V 4 bases and J 5 bases, with 13 bases left between them. The CDR3 sequence: CASSHWGDNNEQFF. In nucleotides, the CDR3 is TGCGCCAGCAGCCACTGGGGGGATAACAATGAGCAGTTCTTC.

The V gene is TRBV7-2, the J gene TRBJ2-5; D ambiguous. The CDR3 length is 15 residues. Looked up from germline, CDR1 is SGHTA and CDR2 is FQGNSA. V was clipped by 2 bases and J by 2 bases, with 12 bases between them. The CDR3 sequence is CASSLNYHRQETQYF. The CDR3 DNA sequence: TGTGCCAGCAGCTTAAATTACCACAGACAAGAGACCCAGTACTTC. Together with reference TRBV7-2 and TRBJ2-5, the CDR3 gives the full variable domain: GAGVSQSPSNKVTEKGKDVELRCDPISGHTALYWYRQSLGQGLEFLIYFQGNSAPDKSGLPSDRFSAERTGGSVSTLTIQRTQQEDSAVYLCASSLNYHRQETQYFGPGTRLLVL.

This clone is a singleton in its sample. Other DNA sequences in the same sample also yield this CDR3. The genes are TRBV29-1 and TRBJ2-7, with 10 bases aligning to TRBD2. Germline values: CDR1 SQVTM, CDR2 ANQGSEA. The V segment lost 5 bases and the J segment 4 bases; nucleotides outside the gene matches: 5. This CDR3 spans 13 amino acids. The CDR3 region has the DNA TGCAGCGTTTCCGGACTAGCGGTTTACGAGCAGTACTTC. This gives the protein CSVSGLAVYEQYF.

The chain links TRBV30 to TRBJ2-5, with D tentatively TRBD1 or TRBD2 (6 bases each). Trimming stripped 1 base from V and 0 bases from J, with 18 bases between. In germline, CDR1 is GTSNPN, CDR2 SVGIG (reference sequence). The CDR3 runs to 17 residues. The CDR3 protein is CAWSDWVGGLDQETQYF. CDR3 nucleotide sequence: TGTGCCTGGAGTGACTGGGTAGGGGGGCTCGACCAAGAGACCCAGTACTTC.

V is TRBV7-9 and J is TRBJ2-1, with TRBD2 matching 7 bases. The ends lost 5 bases at V and 7 bases at J; junction bases unmatched: 11. Germline loops: CDR1 SEHNR, CDR2 FQNEAQ (reference sequence). The CDR3 covers 15 residues. CDR3 protein: CASSPLGEGLNEQFF. CDR3 DNA: TGTGCCAGCAGCCCTTTGGGGGAGGGCCTAAATGAGCAGTTCTTC.

This rearrangement joins TRBV7-8 to TRBJ2-4; D unresolved. This CDR3 contains 12 residues. CDR1 is SGHVS, CDR2 FQNEAQ, per germline. Trimming pared 2 bases from V and 5 bases from J, leaving 4 bases between. The CDR3 nucleotides are TGTGCCAGCAGCTTAACCGAAAACATTCAGTACTTC. This gives the protein CASSLTENIQYF.

The chain has TRBV9 and TRBJ2-5; 16 bases are a match to TRBD2. Germline loops: CDR1 SGDLS, CDR2 YYNGEE. V shed 8 bases and J 5 bases; nucleotides not matched to a gene: 12. CDR3 length equals 17 residues. The DNA for the CDR3 is TGTGCCAGTTCCCCGGGACTAGCGGGAGGGCCGGGTGAGACCCAGTACTTC. It specifies CASSPGLAGGPGETQYF.

The rearrangement links TRBV6-4 to TRBJ1-2; 9 nucleotides agree with TRBD1. Germline V gives CDR1 MRHNA, CDR2 SNTAGT. This CDR3 comprises 13 residues. The V and J ends lost 3 bases and 8 bases, in that order; junction bases with no gene match: 4. CDR3 nucleotides: TGTGCCAGCAGTGAAAGGACAGGGGAAGGCTACACCTTC. Protein product: CASSERTGEGYTF.

The gene calls are TRBV5-4 and TRBJ1-1, with TRBD1 as a possible D gene (6 bases). Trimming left V 5 bases short and J 1 base short, with 12 bases between. This CDR3 has 14 amino acids. Germline CDR1 and CDR2: SGHNT and YYREEE (reference sequence). For the CDR3, the DNA is TGTGCCAGCAGGCCCCGGACAGCGAACACTGAAGCTTTCTTT. This gives the protein CASRPRTANTEAFF.

The chain joins TRBV4-3 to TRBJ1-4; 8 bases fit TRBD1. The length of the CDR3 is 16 residues. V dropped 3 bases and J dropped 1; count of bases not matched to a gene: 4. Germline values: CDR1 LGHNA, CDR2 YSLEER. The CDR3 DNA sequence: TGCGCCAGCAGCCAGCGGGGGACAGGAACTAATGAAAAACTGTTTTTT. Its translation: CASSQRGTGTNEKLFF.

The chain carries TRBV19 and TRBJ2-5; 8 positions match TRBD2. The CDR3 covers 14 residues. Germline CDR1 and CDR2: LNHDA and SQIVND (reference sequence). With 5 bases clipped from V and 2 bases from J, the junction kept 4 bases outside the gene matches. The CDR3 region has the DNA TGTGCCAGTAGTGTAGGGACTAGTCAAGAGACCCAGTACTTC. Residues: CASSVGTSQETQYF. Full variable domain (missing parts from reference TRBV19 and TRBJ2-5): DGGITQSPKYLFRKEGQNVTLSCEQNLNHDAMYWYRQDPGQGLRLIYYSQIVNDFQKGDIAEGYSVSREKKESFPLTVTSAQKNPTAFYLCASSVGTSQETQYFGPGTRLLVL.

This rearrangement joins TRBV5-4 to TRBJ2-3; 11 nucleotides agree with TRBD2. The ends lost 4 bases at V and 4 bases at J; junction bases unmatched: 8. CDR3 length: 16 residues. CDR1 is SGHNT, CDR2 YYREEE, per germline (reference sequence). The CDR3 loop is CASSILAGGLADTQYF. The CDR3 region has the DNA TGTGCCAGCAGCATCTTAGCGGGAGGGCTCGCAGATACGCAGTATTTT.

The chain employs TRBV7-2 and TRBJ2-3, with unresolved D. The CDR3 consists of 14 residues. Germline CDR1 and CDR2: SGHTA and FQGNSA. Trimming took off 1 base at V and 8 bases at J, with 13 bases between the two ends. The CDR3 region is CASSLDGPRVTQYF. CDR3 nucleotides: TGTGCCAGCAGCTTAGACGGGCCCCGCGTTACGCAGTATTTT.

The chain employs TRBV6-1 and TRBJ2-3; 11 nucleotides line up with TRBD2. This CDR3 spans 15 amino acids. The V segment lost 4 bases and the J segment 2 bases; nucleotides outside the gene matches: 2. CDR1 MNHNS and CDR2 SASEGT come from the germline V gene. The CDR3 reads CASSVSGRATDTQYF. The CDR3, as DNA: TGTGCCAGCAGTGTTAGCGGGAGGGCCACAGATACGCAGTATTTT.

This chain joins TRBV18 and TRBJ1-3; D uncertain. Germline CDR1 is KGHSH and CDR2 is LQKENI. The CDR3 sequence is 18 residues long. The V end was cut by 3 bases, the J end by 0 bases, with 18 bases between. The chain's CDR3 is CASSPTRRTDSSGNTIYF. In DNA form, the CDR3 reads TGTGCCAGCTCACCGACCCGTCGGACTGATAGCTCTGGAAACACCATATATTTT.

This chain links TRBV28 with TRBJ2-2; unclear D gene. Trimming stripped 4 bases from V and 0 bases from J, with 9 bases between. CDR3 size: 15 residues. From germline, CDR1 is MDHEN and CDR2 SYDVKM. The CDR3 loop reads CASSSPPPNTGELFF. The CDR3 nucleotides are TGTGCCAGCAGTTCTCCACCTCCGAACACCGGGGAGCTGTTTTTT.

J is TRBJ2-7 and V is TRBV5-8, with 10 bases matching TRBD2. Germline V gene lookup returns CDR1 SGHTS and CDR2 YDEGEE. The CDR3 has 19 residues. Losses at the gene ends were 4 bases for V and 1 base for J; bases not matched to a gene: 17. CDR3 sequence: CASSLPSGSPYHLSYEQYF. In DNA form, the CDR3 reads TGTGCCAGCAGCCTGCCTAGCGGGAGTCCGTATCACCTTTCCTACGAGCAGTACTTC.

This chain connects TRBV18 to TRBJ2-6; D unclear. V dropped 3 bases and J dropped 3 bases, with 0 bases sitting between them. The CDR3 has 12 residues. Looked up from germline, CDR1 is KGHSH and CDR2 is LQKENI. Here the CDR3 DNA reads TGTGCCAGCTCACCTGGGGCCAACGTCCTGACTTTC. Its protein is CASSPGANVLTF.

This chain joins TRBV5-1 and TRBJ2-1, with TRBD2 as a possible D gene (6 bases). CDR1 and CDR2 (germline): SGHRS, YFSETQ. Trimming removed 5 bases at V and 0 bases at J, with 12 bases between. This CDR3 contains 15 residues. CDR3 nucleotide sequence: TGCGCCAGCAGTCTTCGACTAGGCTCCTACAATGAGCAGTTCTTC. This encodes CASSLRLGSYNEQFF.

V usage is TRBV27 and J usage is TRBJ1-1, with D uncertain. This CDR3 has 17 residues. Trimming shortened V by 1 base and J by 2 bases, and 17 bases separated the two germline ends. The V gene's germline CDR1 is MNHEY and CDR2 SMNVEV (reference sequence). This CDR3 reads CASSLFTIGRINTEAFF. DNA of the CDR3: TGTGCCAGCAGTTTATTTACAATCGGACGGATCAACACTGAAGCTTTCTTT.

CDR3 residues: CASSGGLGRGGSQYF. The CDR3 DNA reads TGCGCCAGCAGTGGCGGGTTGGGTAGGGGTGGTAGCCAGTACTTC. This sequence joins TRBV4-3 and TRBJ2-7; either TRBD1 or TRBD2 may fit D (5 bases each). CDR3 length: 15 residues. Looked up from germline, CDR1 is LGHNA and CDR2 is YSLEER. Deletions cut 6 bases from V and 10 bases from J, with 25 bases between.

Remarks on this clone: Other nucleotide sequences in the sample specify the same CDR3. This rearrangement joins TRBV28 to TRBJ1-2; D might be TRBD1 (6 bases). CDR3 length equals 13 residues. Looked up from germline, CDR1 is MDHEN and CDR2 is SYDVKM. Trimming shortened V by 2 bases and J by 4 bases, and 8 bases separated the two germline ends. The CDR3 region is CASSLPGAYGYTF. CDR3 DNA: TGTGCCAGCAGTTTACCAGGGGCCTATGGCTACACCTTC.

With regard to this clone: Relative to the germline gene, one junction end is altered; a read error may explain this. J is TRBJ1-3 and V is TRBV6-6; TRBD1 is a possible D gene (5 bases). Per germline, CDR1 MNHNY and CDR2 SVGAGI (reference sequence). The CDR3 consists of 15 residues. CDR3 residues: CASSDSGFSGNTIYF. The CDR3 region has the DNA TGTGCCAGCAGTGACTCAGGGTTTTCTGGAAACACCATATATTTT.

The chain couples TRBV28 to TRBJ1-4; a weak D match, TRBD1 (5 bases). V was trimmed by 5 bases and J by 4 bases, leaving 17 bases between them. The CDR3 sequence is 16 residues long. The germline gives CDR1 MDHEN, CDR2 SYDVKM. CDR3: CASSPPPGPINEKLFF. CDR3 bases: TGTGCCAGCAGTCCACCCCCAGGGCCGATTAATGAAAAACTGTTTTTT.

The rearrangement uses TRBV5-8 and TRBJ2-1; D possibly corresponds to TRBD2 (6 bases). Germline V lookup: CDR1 SGHTS, CDR2 YDEGEE. Between the trimmed V and J ends, which lost 4 bases and 1 base, there was a span of 18 bases. This CDR3 spans 17 amino acids. The CDR3 DNA sequence: TGTGCCAGCAGCCCCCTTCTCGGGAGTTTGTCCTACAATGAGCAGTTCTTC. Translated: CASSPLLGSLSYNEQFF.

The V call is TRBV11-2, the J call TRBJ1-4, with D possibly TRBD1 on 5 matching bases. The CDR3 loop spans 15 amino acids. Germline CDR1 is SGHAT and CDR2 is FQNNGV. V shed 4 bases and J shed 9 bases, with 18 bases lying between them. CDR3 residues: CASSSSDRRGQKLFF. DNA for the CDR3: TGTGCCAGCAGCTCCTCAGACAGACGGGGACAAAAACTGTTTTTT.

The V call is TRBV29-1, the J call TRBJ2-1, with a possible D match to TRBD2 (5 bases). The CDR3 has 13 amino acids. The germline gives CDR1 SQVTM, CDR2 ANQGSEA. V gave up 7 bases and J gave up 7 bases, with 17 bases separating them. CDR3 loop: CSARRTSMNEQFF. The CDR3 DNA follows: TGCAGCGCTCGGAGGACCTCCATGAATGAGCAGTTCTTC.

The rearrangement links TRBV9 to TRBJ2-3, with D possibly called TRBD1 or TRBD2 (5 bases each). The length of the CDR3 is 14 residues. The V gene lost 0 bases and the J gene lost 2 bases, with 7 bases spanning the gap. The germline CDR1 and CDR2 sequences are SGDLS and YYNGEE. The CDR3, as DNA: TGTGCCAGCAGCGTAGGGGACCTCACAGATACGCAGTATTTT. It codes for CASSVGDLTDTQYF.

This chain uses TRBV28 with TRBJ2-1, with 9 bases aligning to TRBD2. The CDR3 is made up of 16 amino acids. Germline V lookup: CDR1 MDHEN, CDR2 SYDVKM. J gave up 5 bases and V 4 bases, and 9 bases lay outside the gene matches. CDR3: CASSSTGAGGNNEQFF. Here the CDR3 DNA reads TGTGCCAGCAGTTCCACCGGAGCGGGGGGAAACAATGAGCAGTTCTTC.

This rearrangement joins TRBV11-3 to TRBJ2-1; D uncertain. The CDR3 spans 16 residues. CDR1 and CDR2 (germline): SGHNT, YENEEA. V lost 5 bases to trimming and J lost 0 bases, with 14 bases between them. The chain's CDR3 is CASSQTRLSSYNEQFF. Written as DNA, the CDR3 is TGTGCCAGCAGCCAAACCCGGCTAAGCTCCTACAATGAGCAGTTCTTC.